This TCR beta chain came from a study of CD8 T cells in Susac syndrome (dated by TCRdb to about 2019). Regarding the study in general: Repertoire sequencing was used to test whether CD8+ T cell activation and differentiation in Susac syndrome was antigen driven. Clonality of the CD8+ T cell repertoire was compared between about a dozen healthy donors, around 14 Susac syndrome patients and about 15 multiple sclerosis patients. Summary of the overall study and its limitations: The study acknowledged that relatively few individuals were included in the TCR sequencing and HLA analysis.

RNA was extracted using the RNeasy kit, and roughly 0.5 to 1 ug of the RNA was reverse transcribed with random hexamers. The immunoSEQ multiplex PCR assay, which covers 54 Vbeta and 13 Jbeta segments, was used to amplify TCR beta CDR3 regions. To correct PCR amplification bias, a synthetic template baseline was used for both primer optimization and computational correction. In the paper's pipeline: Only productive sequences were kept, with reads annotated to V, D and J genes according to IMGT and analyzed in immunoSEQ Analyzer. Clonality was calculated as one minus the Shannon entropy normalized by log2 of the number of productive unique sequences. Public and private clones were assessed among the 100 most prevalent clones of each patient and control. A clone was defined as Susac-specific if it was absent from the healthy and MS cohorts, from 1052 published viral clones and from other ImmuneACCESS disease sequences. TCRdb cleaned the public reads at Q25 with fastp, built clones with MiXCR and kept in-frame beta chains. Each entry merges the rows of one CDR3 protein and shows their most common DNA and genes. The V and J calls and clone size are TCRdb's, not the authors'. The sample has approximately 120,000 distinct CDR3 sequences on record, just under 95% of them singletons. The ten largest clonotypes hold roughly 0.11% of the sample.

From the germline V gene, CDR1 is SQVTM and CDR2 is ANQGSEA. V is reduced by 6 bases and J by 6 bases, leaving a spacing of 12 bases between them. Including cysteine and phenylalanine, the CDR3 has 12 amino acids. The CDR3 DNA has 36 bases and is translated from base 1. A note on this clonotype: The target of this receptor is not known. The record has no base qualities; no much larger clone is one base away.

Peripheral blood CD8+ and CD4+ T cells from healthy donors, Susac syndrome patients and multiple sclerosis patients were profiled by high-throughput TCR beta sequencing. Healthy donors were age- and sex-matched controls. Bulk CD8+ and CD4+ T cells were purified by magnetic negative isolation, while CD8+ TEMRA cells were enriched using FACS. Blood was collected in EDTA tubes and processed within 24 hours, with PBMCs isolated through density gradient centrifugation. PBMCs destined for TCR sequencing were cryopreserved in liquid nitrogen and later thawed in a 37 °C water bath. The sorted or isolated CD4+, CD8+ and CD8+ TEMRA cells reached a purity of at least 90%.

The source material was CD8+ T cells from PBMCs. The sequence is built from TRBV29-1 and TRBJ2-1; the D gene is perhaps TRBD1, from 5 matching bases. The TCR was taken from a human donor in good health. The sequenced DNA is TGCAGCGTCCACGACAGCCCCAATGAGCAGTTCTTC. Protein translation: CSVHDSPNEQFF.